Listed below are T cell receptor beta chains from one sample, sequenced in a study of blood T cell repertoires in COVID-19. Using immunoSEQ multiplex PCR, the repertoire was profiled, and TCRdb retains in-frame clones only, with some absent. Altogether some 65,000 clones are present, approximately 86% being singletons, with the ten largest covering 16%. The sequencing sample was made of peripheral blood. The receptor set was obtained from a man aged 40-55 years with COVID-19, enrolled during active disease. The CDR3 runs from the conserved cysteine through the conserved F or W. The order of the fields is J gene, D gene, clone size, CDR3 length, V gene, CDR3 protein, CDR3 DNA. The D gene is left open where the match is weak. The listing skips clone size in some rows; elsewhere it reads once, few, many or a size class.

>TRBJ1-2|.|.|14|TRBV5-6
CASSPRTGIYGYTF
TGTGCCAGCAGCCCTCGAACAGGTATCTATGGCTACACCTTC
>TRBJ2-7|.|.|14|TRBV9
CASSVGTIPYEQYF
TGTGCCAGCAGCGTAGGAACAATCCCCTACGAGCAGTACTTC
>TRBJ1-6|.|.|11|TRBV30
CAWSTGISLHF
TGTGCCTGGAGTACAGGGATTTCCCTCCACTTT
>TRBJ2-7|TRBD1|.|15|TRBV5-4
CASSWRQGASYEQYF
TGTGCCAGCAGCTGGAGACAGGGGGCCTCCTACGAGCAGTACTTC
>TRBJ1-2|.|.|13|TRBV12-3/TRBV12-4
CASTPGYNYGYTF
TGTGCCTCCACCCCGGGGTATAACTATGGCTACACCTTC
>TRBJ2-2|TRBD1|once|15|TRBV10-2
CAIPGGQGNTGELFF
TGCGCCATCCCCGGGGGACAGGGGAACACCGGGGAGCTGTTTTTT
>TRBJ2-7|TRBD1|.|16|TRBV29-1
CSVGDPPERQGDEQYF
TGCAGCGTTGGAGACCCTCCCGAGAGGCAGGGGGACGAGCAGTACTTC
>TRBJ2-3|TRBD2|.|15|TRBV3-1/TRBV3-2
CASSQGLADTDTQYF
TGTGCCAGCAGCCAAGGGCTAGCGGACACAGATACGCAGTATTTT
>TRBJ1-2|.|.|16|TRBV19
CASSKEGQSISYGYTF
TGTGCCAGTAGTAAGGAGGGGCAGTCGATATCCTATGGCTACACCTTC
>TRBJ1-1|.|.|14|TRBV5-1
CASSPGQLVTEAFF
TGCGCCAGCAGCCCCGGACAGTTAGTCACTGAAGCTTTCTTT
>TRBJ2-3|.|.|15|TRBV10-3
CAISEGGRGSDTQYF
TGTGCCATCAGTGAAGGGGGGAGGGGATCAGATACGCAGTATTTT
>TRBJ2-5|.|.|15|TRBV28
CASRPPGQNQETQYF
TGTGCCAGCAGACCCCCCGGACAGAATCAAGAGACCCAGTACTTC
>TRBJ2-7|.|once|13|TRBV12-3/TRBV12-4
CASSSDIFSEQYF
TGTGCCAGCAGTTCGGACATCTTTAGCGAGCAGTACTTC
>TRBJ2-3|.|.|13|TRBV5-1
CASSSGVEDTQYF
TGCGCCAGCAGCTCCGGGGTGGAAGATACGCAGTATTTT
>TRBJ2-7|TRBD1|.|15|TRBV5-1
CASSLSGQYLYEQYF
TGCGCCAGCAGCTTATCGGGACAGTACCTCTACGAGCAGTACTTC
>TRBJ1-4|TRBD1|.|15|TRBV5-8
CASSPGQGAGEKLFF
TGTGCCAGCAGCCCCGGACAGGGGGCAGGCGAAAAACTGTTTTTT
>TRBJ1-2|.|.|14|TRBV4-2
CASSQEDTNYGYTF
TGTGCCAGCAGCCAAGAAGACACGAACTATGGCTACACCTTC
>TRBJ2-5|TRBD2|.|17|TRBV2
CASRPLAGGPVEETQYF
TGTGCCAGCAGGCCCCTAGCGGGGGGGCCTGTTGAGGAGACCCAGTACTTC
>TRBJ2-5|TRBD2|.|11|TRBV30
CAWRGGRTQYF
TGTGCCTGGCGGGGGGGCAGGACCCAGTACTTC
>TRBJ1-2|TRBD1|.|15|TRBV5-5
CASSLMAGGDYGYTF
TGTGCCAGCAGCTTGATGGCAGGGGGCGACTATGGCTACACCTTC
>TRBJ2-2|.|.|16|TRBV5-1
CASSLDGQTNTGELFF
TGCGCCAGCAGCTTGGATGGACAGACGAACACCGGGGAGCTGTTTTTT
>TRBJ1-1|.|.|13|TRBV7-2
CASSFVRGTEAFF
TGTGCCAGCAGCTTCGTTCGAGGCACTGAAGCTTTCTTT
>TRBJ2-3|TRBD2|.|11|TRBV30
CAWSGGGTQYF
TGTGCCTGGAGTGGGGGGGGTACGCAGTATTTT
>TRBJ2-3|TRBD2|.|16|TRBV9
CASSVGLAGGSDTQYF
TGTGCCAGCAGCGTAGGACTAGCGGGGGGCTCAGATACGCAGTATTTT
>TRBJ1-1|.|.|15|TRBV6-5
CASILGRGIYTEAFF
.
>TRBJ2-5|.|.|16|TRBV7-9
CASSLVTGPPWETQYF
TGTGCCAGCAGCTTAGTTACAGGCCCCCCGTGGGAGACCCAGTACTTC
>TRBJ1-4|.|.|16|TRBV7-9
CASSLRQADNSKKLFF
TGTGCCAGCAGCTTAAGGCAGGCGGACAATTCAAAAAAACTGTTTTTT
>TRBJ2-5|TRBD2|.|15|TRBV5-4
CASSVPGLVVETQYF
TGTGCCAGCAGCGTTCCGGGACTAGTTGTGGAGACCCAGTACTTC
>TRBJ2-2|TRBD1|.|16|TRBV19
CASREDRGEYTGELFF
TGTGCCAGTAGGGAAGACAGGGGAGAGTACACCGGGGAGCTGTTTTTT
>TRBJ2-1|.|.|15|TRBV7-9
CASSFAGDLPNEQFF
TGTGCCAGCAGCTTTGCCGGCGACTTGCCCAATGAGCAGTTCTTC
>TRBJ1-1|.|few|16|TRBV10-1
CASSGGPRTANTEAFF
TGCGCCAGCAGTGGGGGGCCTAGGACGGCGAACACTGAAGCTTTCTTT
>TRBJ2-2|TRBD1|few|16|TRBV7-9
CASSSQDRTRSGELFF
TGTGCCAGCAGCTCCCAGGACAGGACGAGGTCCGGGGAGCTGTTTTTT
>TRBJ1-1|TRBD1|.|16|TRBV6-1
CASSGTGGNLQTEAFF
TGTGCCAGCAGTGGGACAGGGGGTAATTTGCAAACTGAAGCTTTCTTT